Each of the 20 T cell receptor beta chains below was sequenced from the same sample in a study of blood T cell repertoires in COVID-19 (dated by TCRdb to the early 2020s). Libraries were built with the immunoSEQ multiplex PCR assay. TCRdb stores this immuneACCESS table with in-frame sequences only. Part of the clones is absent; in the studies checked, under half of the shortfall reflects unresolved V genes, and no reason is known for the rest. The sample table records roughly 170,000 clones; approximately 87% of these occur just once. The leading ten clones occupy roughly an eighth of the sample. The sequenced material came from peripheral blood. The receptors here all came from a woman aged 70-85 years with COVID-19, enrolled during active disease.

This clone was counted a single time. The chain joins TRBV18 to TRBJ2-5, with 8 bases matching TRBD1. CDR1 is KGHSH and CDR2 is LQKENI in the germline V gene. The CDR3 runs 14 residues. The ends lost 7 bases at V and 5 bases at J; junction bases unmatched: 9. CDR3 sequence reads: CASLRTGFGETQYF. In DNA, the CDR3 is TGTGCCAGCTTACGGACAGGGTTCGGGGAGACCCAGTACTTC.

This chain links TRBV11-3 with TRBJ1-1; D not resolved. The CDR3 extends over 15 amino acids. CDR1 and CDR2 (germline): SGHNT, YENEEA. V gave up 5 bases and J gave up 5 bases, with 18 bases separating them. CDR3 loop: CASSIHSGERTEAFF. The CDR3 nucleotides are TGTGCCAGCAGCATCCATAGCGGAGAACGGACTGAAGCTTTCTTT.

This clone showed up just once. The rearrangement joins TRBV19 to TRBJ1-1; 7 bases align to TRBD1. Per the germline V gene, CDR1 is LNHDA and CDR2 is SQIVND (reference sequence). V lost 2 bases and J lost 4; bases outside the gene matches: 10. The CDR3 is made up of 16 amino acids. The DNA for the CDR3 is TGTGCCAGTAGTATACAGGGGGGTATCAGGGCCACTGAAGCTTTCTTT. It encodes CASSIQGGIRATEAFF.

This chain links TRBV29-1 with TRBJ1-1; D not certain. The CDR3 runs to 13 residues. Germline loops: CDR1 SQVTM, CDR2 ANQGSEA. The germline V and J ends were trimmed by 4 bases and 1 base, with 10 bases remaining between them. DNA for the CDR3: TGCAGCGTTGGGAGGTTACCGAACACTGAAGCTTTCTTT. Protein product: CSVGRLPNTEAFF.

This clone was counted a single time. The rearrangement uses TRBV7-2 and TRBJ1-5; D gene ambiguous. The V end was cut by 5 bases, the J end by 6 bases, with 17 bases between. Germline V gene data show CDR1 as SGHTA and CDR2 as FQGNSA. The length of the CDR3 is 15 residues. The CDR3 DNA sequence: TGTGCCAGCAGCCCTCAAGTCTCAGGAGGTCAGCCCCAGCATTTT. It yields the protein CASSPQVSGGQPQHF.

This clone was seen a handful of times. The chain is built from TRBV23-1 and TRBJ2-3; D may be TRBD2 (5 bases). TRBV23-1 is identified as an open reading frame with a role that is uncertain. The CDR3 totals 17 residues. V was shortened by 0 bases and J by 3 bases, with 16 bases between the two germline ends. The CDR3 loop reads CASSQSWVAYGTDTQYF. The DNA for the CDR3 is TGCGCCAGCAGTCAATCGTGGGTAGCGTACGGTACAGATACGCAGTATTTT.

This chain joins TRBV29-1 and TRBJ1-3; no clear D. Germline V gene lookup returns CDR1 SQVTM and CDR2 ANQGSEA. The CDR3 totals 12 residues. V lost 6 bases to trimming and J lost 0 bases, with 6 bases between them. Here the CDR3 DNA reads TGCAGCGTCGCTAGCTCTGGAAACACCATATATTTT. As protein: CSVASSGNTIYF.

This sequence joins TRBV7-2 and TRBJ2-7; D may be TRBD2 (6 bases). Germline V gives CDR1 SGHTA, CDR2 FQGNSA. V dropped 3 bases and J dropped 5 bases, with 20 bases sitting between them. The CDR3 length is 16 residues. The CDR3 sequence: CASSLRRLGGVDEQYF. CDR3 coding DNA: TGTGCCAGCAGCTTGCGCAGGCTTGGCGGGGTGGACGAGCAGTACTTC.

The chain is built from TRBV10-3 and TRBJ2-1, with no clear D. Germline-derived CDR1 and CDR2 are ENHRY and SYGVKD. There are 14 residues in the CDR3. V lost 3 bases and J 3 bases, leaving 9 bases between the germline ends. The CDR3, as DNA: TGTGCCATCAGTGATGGGCAGGACTACAATGAGCAGTTCTTC. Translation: CAISDGQDYNEQFF.

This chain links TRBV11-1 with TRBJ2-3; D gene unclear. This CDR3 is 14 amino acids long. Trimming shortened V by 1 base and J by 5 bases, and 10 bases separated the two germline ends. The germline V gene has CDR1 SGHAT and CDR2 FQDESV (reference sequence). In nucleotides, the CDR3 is TGTGCCAGCAGCTTAGTTACTCGTGGAGATACGCAGTATTTT. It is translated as CASSLVTRGDTQYF.

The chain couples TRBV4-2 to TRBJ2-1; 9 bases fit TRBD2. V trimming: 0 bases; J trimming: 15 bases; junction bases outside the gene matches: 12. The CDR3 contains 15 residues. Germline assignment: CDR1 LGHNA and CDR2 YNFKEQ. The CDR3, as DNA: TGTGCCAGCAGCCAAGATTTTCTTAGCGGGAGAGAACTGTTCTTC. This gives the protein CASSQDFLSGRELFF.

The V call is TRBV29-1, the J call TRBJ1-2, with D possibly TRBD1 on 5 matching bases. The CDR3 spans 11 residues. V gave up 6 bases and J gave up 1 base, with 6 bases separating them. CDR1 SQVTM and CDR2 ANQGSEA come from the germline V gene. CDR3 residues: CSVTVNYGYTF. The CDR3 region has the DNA TGCAGCGTGACAGTTAACTATGGCTACACCTTC.

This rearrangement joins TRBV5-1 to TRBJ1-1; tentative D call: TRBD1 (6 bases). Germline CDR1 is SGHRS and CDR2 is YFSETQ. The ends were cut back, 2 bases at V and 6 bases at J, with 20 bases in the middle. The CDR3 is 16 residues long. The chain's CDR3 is CASSLNRGANLPEAFF. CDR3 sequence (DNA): TGCGCCAGCAGCTTAAATCGGGGGGCCAATCTGCCTGAAGCTTTCTTT.

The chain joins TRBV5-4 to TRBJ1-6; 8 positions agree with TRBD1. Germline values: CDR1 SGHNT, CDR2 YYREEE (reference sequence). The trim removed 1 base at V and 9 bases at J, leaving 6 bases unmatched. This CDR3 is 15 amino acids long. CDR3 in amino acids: CASSLTHRGSSPLHF. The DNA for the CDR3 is TGTGCCAGCAGCTTGACCCACAGGGGGTCTTCACCCCTCCACTTT.

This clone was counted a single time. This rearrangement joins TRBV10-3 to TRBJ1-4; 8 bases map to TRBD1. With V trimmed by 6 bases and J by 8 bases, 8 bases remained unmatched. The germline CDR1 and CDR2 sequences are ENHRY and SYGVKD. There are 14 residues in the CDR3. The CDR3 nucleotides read TGTGCCATCAGCCGGACAGGGTCAGAAGAAAAACTGTTTTTT. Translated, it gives CAISRTGSEEKLFF.

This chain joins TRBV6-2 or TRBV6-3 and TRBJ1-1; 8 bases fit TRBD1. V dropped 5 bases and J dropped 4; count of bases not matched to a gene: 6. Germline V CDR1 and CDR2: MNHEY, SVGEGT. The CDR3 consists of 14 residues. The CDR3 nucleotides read TGTGCCAGCAGTCGACTGACAGGGGCCACTGAAGCTTTCTTT. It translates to CASSRLTGATEAFF.

DNA for the CDR3: TGTGCCAGCACCCTCGGGTGGGGGGACATTCAGTACTTC. It encodes CASTLGWGDIQYF. This sequence joins TRBV7-9 and TRBJ2-4, with TRBD2 as a possible D gene (6 bases). V gave up 7 bases and J gave up 8 bases, with 15 bases separating them. The CDR3 is 13 residues long. Per the germline V gene, CDR1 is SEHNR and CDR2 is FQNEAQ (reference sequence).

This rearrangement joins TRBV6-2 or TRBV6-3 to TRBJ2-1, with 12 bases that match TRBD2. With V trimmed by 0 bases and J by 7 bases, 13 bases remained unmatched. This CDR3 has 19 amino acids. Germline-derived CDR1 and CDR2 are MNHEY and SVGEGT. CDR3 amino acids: CASSYSLSGLAGFRNEQFF. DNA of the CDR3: TGTGCCAGCAGTTACTCGCTTTCAGGACTAGCGGGATTCAGGAATGAGCAGTTCTTC.

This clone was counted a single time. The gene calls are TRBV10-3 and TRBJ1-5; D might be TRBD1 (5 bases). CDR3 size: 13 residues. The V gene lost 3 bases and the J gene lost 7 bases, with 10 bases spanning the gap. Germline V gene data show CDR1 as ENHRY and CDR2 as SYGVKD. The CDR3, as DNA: TGTGCCATCAGTGAAACAGGCGAGCAGCCCCAGCATTTT. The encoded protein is CAISETGEQPQHF.

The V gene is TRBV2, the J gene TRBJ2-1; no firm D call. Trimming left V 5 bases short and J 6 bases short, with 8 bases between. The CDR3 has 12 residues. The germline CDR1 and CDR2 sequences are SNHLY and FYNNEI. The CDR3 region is CASSNPRNEQFF. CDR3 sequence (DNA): TGTGCCAGCAGTAATCCCCGCAATGAGCAGTTCTTC.